These T cell receptor beta chains were read from a single sample in a study of shared clonotypes between healthy human individuals. Sequencing used immunoSEQ multiplex PCR; TCRdb keeps in-frame clones, though not all of them. The repertoire holds about 480,000 clones, with over 60% as singletons. Sequenced material: PBMCs. The receptors originated from a woman aged 40 to 50 in good health. Some clones in this sample may be carry-over from other donors' samples. Both conserved end residues are part of each CDR3. The D gene is left open where the match is weak. Clone size is given for some rows only: seen once, a few or many times, or a class if the clone is expanded.

d_call	clone_size	v_call	j_call	cdr3_nt	cdr3_aa
TRBD2	NA	TRBV7-3	TRBJ2-1	TGTGCCAGCAGCATAAATCTAGCGGGAGGGCGCAATGAGCAGTTCTTC	CASSINLAGGRNEQFF
NA	NA	TRBV4-3	TRBJ1-1	TGCGCCAGCAGCCCGGGACAGAACACTGAAGCTTTCTTT	CASSPGQNTEAFF
NA	NA	TRBV18	TRBJ2-7	TGTGCCAGCTCACCGACTGGGTCCGCCTACGAGCAGTACTTC	CASSPTGSAYEQYF
TRBD1	few	TRBV30	TRBJ2-6	TGTGCCTGGAGTATCGACAGGGTCCGCTCTGGGGCCAACGTCCTGACTTTC	CAWSIDRVRSGANVLTF
TRBD1	NA	TRBV11-2	TRBJ2-7	TGTGCCAGCAGCTCATACAGGGGGGTCTCCTACGAGCAGTACTTC	CASSSYRGVSYEQYF
NA	once	TRBV2	TRBJ2-7	TGTGCCAGCAGCCAGTATACCTATCTCGAGCAGTACTTC	CASSQYTYLEQYF
NA	many	TRBV19	TRBJ1-2	TGTGCCAGTAGCCGGGGGGCAGGGAATGGCTACACCTTC	CASSRGAGNGYTF
NA	NA	TRBV7-8	TRBJ2-7	TGTGCCAGCAGCTTTACAGGAGAGCAGTACTTC	CASSFTGEQYF
TRBD2	NA	TRBV5-1	TRBJ2-5	TGCGCCAGCAGCATGGGGGGACTAGCGGAAGAGACCCAGTACTTC	CASSMGGLAEETQYF
NA	NA	TRBV15	TRBJ1-1	TGTGCCACCAGCAGGGACAAGACAGGCAACACTGAAGCTTTCTTT	CATSRDKTGNTEAFF
TRBD1	NA	TRBV11-2	TRBJ2-1	TGTGCCAGCAGCCCTTCCGGGACAGCTACCTACAATGAGCAGTTCTTC	CASSPSGTATYNEQFF
TRBD2	NA	TRBV5-8	TRBJ2-7	TGTGCCAGCACCACCCGGACTAGCGGCTCCTACGAGCAGTACTTC	CASTTRTSGSYEQYF
TRBD2	NA	TRBV6-4	TRBJ2-7	TGTGCCAGCAGTGACGGGGTAGCGGGACCCTACGAGCAGTACTTC	CASSDGVAGPYEQYF
TRBD1	few	TRBV28	TRBJ2-7	TGTGCCAGCAGTTCCTGGGACAGCTCCTACGAGCAGTACTTC	CASSSWDSSYEQYF
NA	few	TRBV6-6	TRBJ1-1	TGTGCCAGCAGGCCCTTGGACACTGAAGCTTTCTTT	CASRPLDTEAFF
TRBD1	few	TRBV13	TRBJ2-1	TGTGCCAGCAGCTTAGGCCTGTGGGGACAGGGGAGGCGGAATGAGCAGTTCTTC	CASSLGLWGQGRRNEQFF
NA	NA	TRBV5-5	TRBJ1-4	TGTGCCAGCAGCTTGTCTAGTAATGAAAAACTGTTTTTT	CASSLSSNEKLFF
NA	NA	TRBV5-1	TRBJ2-3	TGCGCCAGCAGCTTGGCCAATGTTGGGAGTGGGGATACGCAGTATTTT	CASSLANVGSGDTQYF
TRBD2	NA	TRBV14	TRBJ2-1	TGTGCCACGGCGGGGGGAACTTTCAATGAGCAGTTCTTC	CATAGGTFNEQFF
NA	once	TRBV6-6	TRBJ2-3	TGTGCCAGCCCTCCTTCAGGGGTCAACACAGATACGCAGTATTTT	CASPPSGVNTDTQYF
NA	NA	TRBV4-3	TRBJ1-1	TGCGCCAGCAGCCAAGCTGGGGGGATAGCTGAAGCTTTCTTT	CASSQAGGIAEAFF
NA	NA	TRBV30	TRBJ1-2	TGTGCCTGGAGTGGGTCGAACTATGGCTACACCTTC	CAWSGSNYGYTF
TRBD2	many	TRBV6-5	TRBJ2-2	TGTGCCAGCAGTTGGACTCTAGCGGGAGTGGGCGGGGAGCTGTTTTTT	CASSWTLAGVGGELFF
TRBD1	NA	TRBV10-3	TRBJ2-7	TGTGCCACCAAGGACAGGGATCCCTACGAGCAGTACTTC	CATKDRDPYEQYF
TRBD1	NA	TRBV7-3	TRBJ1-2	TGTGCCAGCAGCTTAAAGGACAGGGAAGGGGTGGGAGGTGGCTACACCTTC	CASSLKDREGVGGGYTF
NA	NA	TRBV29-1	TRBJ2-7	TGCAGCGTCTCTCCCCACGACGGGTCCTACGAGCAGTACTTC	CSVSPHDGSYEQYF
NA	NA	TRBV28	TRBJ1-1	TGTGCCAGCAGTTTTAGGCTTGGAGGGGTTTGGGAAGCTTTCTTT	CASSFRLGGVWEAFF
TRBD1	NA	TRBV28	TRBJ1-5	TGTGCCAGCAGTTTATTTAGGACAGGACTCAATCAGCCCCAGCATTTT	CASSLFRTGLNQPQHF
NA	NA	TRBV7-2	TRBJ2-1	TGTGCCAGCAGCTCCTCCCGGGCGAGCTCCTACAATGAGCAGTTCTTC	CASSSSRASSYNEQFF
NA	NA	TRBV5-4	TRBJ2-7	TGTGCCAGCAGCTTGGGTAGCAGGGAGTACGAGCAGTACTTC	CASSLGSREYEQYF
NA	NA	TRBV7-6	TRBJ2-3	TGTGCCAGCAGCTTAGTTGGCGGGAGCACAGATACGCAGTATTTT	CASSLVGGSTDTQYF
NA	NA	TRBV28	TRBJ1-3	TGTGCCAGCAGTTTATCCCTCAACTCTGGAAACACCATATATTTT	CASSLSLNSGNTIYF
NA	NA	TRBV11-2	TRBJ2-7	TGTGCCAGCAGATTAACAGGGAGGTACGAGCAGTACTTC	CASRLTGRYEQYF
NA	NA	TRBV5-4	TRBJ1-5	TGTGCCAGCAGCTTGTTCCGGGACAACACCAATCAGCCCCAGCATTTT	CASSLFRDNTNQPQHF
NA	NA	TRBV6-5	TRBJ1-6	TGTGCCAGCAGTTACTCAAATTCACCCCTCCACTTT	CASSYSNSPLHF
NA	NA	TRBV5-1	TRBJ1-5	TGCGCCAGCAGCTTTGGGGACCCTGGTAGCAATCAGCCCCAGCATTTT	CASSFGDPGSNQPQHF
TRBD2	NA	TRBV28	TRBJ2-1	TGTGCCAGCAGTGCGACTAGCGGGAGGCCAGGGGATGAGCAGTTCTTC	CASSATSGRPGDEQFF
TRBD1	NA	TRBV7-9	TRBJ2-1	TGTGCCAGCAGCCCAGGACAGGGGGGGTTCAATGAGCAGTTCTTC	CASSPGQGGFNEQFF
NA	NA	TRBV7-8	TRBJ1-3	TGTGCCAGCAGCTTTATAAGGGGTATTGGAAACACCATATATTTT	CASSFIRGIGNTIYF